The 23 T cell receptor beta chains below all came from one sample that was sequenced in a study of T-cell memory formation after mild COVID-19. TCRdb re-called the 5' RACE reads through MiXCR, storing one row per CDR3 protein. The sample consists of under 450,000 distinct CDR3 sequences, approximately 15% of them appearing once. Sample: PBMCs or a T cell subset sorted from them (not recorded which). Receptor source: a man in his late teens or twenties who had mild COVID-19 (a few samples of this study predate the infection). Cell type and time point are not known.

This clonotype appeared many times. The V and J genes are TRBV5-1 and TRBJ1-6, with a weak D call TRBD1 (5 bases). This CDR3 region has 14 residues. From germline, CDR1 is SGHRS and CDR2 YFSETQ. Trimming removed 4 bases from V and 7 bases from J, with 12 bases in between. The CDR3: CASSTGTMNSPLHF. The CDR3 DNA sequence: TGCGCCAGCAGCACCGGGACGATGAATTCACCCCTCCACTTT.

There are many counts of this clonotype. The V and J genes are TRBV5-1 and TRBJ2-4, with 8 bases matching TRBD1. Germline CDR1 reads SGHRS; CDR2 reads YFSETQ. This CDR3 region has 16 residues. J gave up 6 bases and V 0 bases, and 8 bases lay outside the gene matches. CDR3 DNA sequence: TGCGCCAGCAGCTTGGCCCCAGGGGGCGAGAGAAACATTCAGTACTTC. As protein: CASSLAPGGERNIQYF. The full variable domain, rest sourced from reference TRBV5-1 and TRBJ2-4, is KAGVTQTPRYLIKTRGQQVTLSCSPISGHRSVSWYQQTPGQGLQFLFEYFSETQRNKGNFPGRFSGRQFSNSRSEMNVSTLELGDSALYLCASSLAPGGERNIQYFGAGTRLSVL.

This clonotype occurred many times. This chain links TRBV29-1 with TRBJ1-2; D perhaps matches TRBD1 (5 bases). CDR3 length: 11 amino acids. Germline V gives CDR1 SQVTM, CDR2 ANQGSEA. V dropped 4 bases and J dropped 5 bases, with 8 bases sitting between them. CDR3 loop: CSVGQGYGYTF. The CDR3 DNA is TGCAGCGTTGGCCAGGGATATGGCTACACCTTC.

V gene TRBV2 combines with J gene TRBJ1-5; 7 nucleotides match TRBD1. V lost 2 bases and J lost 6; bases outside the gene matches: 7. The CDR3 sequence is 15 residues long. Germline CDR1 reads SNHLY; CDR2 reads FYNNEI. The CDR3 DNA is TGTGCCAGCAGTGAACAGGGGGGGATGGCTCAGCCCCAGCATTTT. It specifies CASSEQGGMAQPQHF.

This chain connects TRBV28 to TRBJ1-4, with TRBD1 as a possible D gene (5 bases). Germline loops: CDR1 MDHEN, CDR2 SYDVKM. The CDR3 covers 15 residues. Trimming cost V 1 base and J 3 bases, with 9 bases left between them. The chain's CDR3 is CASSLSGGANEKLFF. In DNA form, the CDR3 reads TGTGCCAGCAGTTTATCCGGGGGGGCTAATGAAAAACTGTTTTTT.

This clonotype was recorded at least ten times. V gene TRBV27 combines with J gene TRBJ2-1, with 8 bases identical to TRBD2. The CDR3 is 15 amino acids. Germline V gene sequence: CDR1 MNHEY, CDR2 SMNVEV (reference sequence). The ends lost 8 bases at V and 7 bases at J; junction bases unmatched: 13. The CDR3 DNA is TGTGCCAGCTCGGCCCTGGCGGGGGGTGGTAATGAGCAGTTCTTC. As protein: CASSALAGGGNEQFF.

This clonotype has at least ten counts. The V call is TRBV29-1, the J call TRBJ1-1, with D tentatively TRBD1 (5 bases). The V gene lost 4 bases and the J gene lost 8 bases, with 8 bases spanning the gap. The germline V gene has CDR1 SQVTM and CDR2 ANQGSEA. CDR3 length: 10 residues. CDR3 region: CSVGDGEAFF. The CDR3 DNA reads as TGCAGCGTTGGGGACGGCGAAGCTTTCTTT.

This clonotype occurred a few times. The rearrangement links TRBV14 to TRBJ2-1; 13 bases fit TRBD2. The junction had 7 bases not matched to a gene; V was cut back by 3 bases and J by 2 bases. Germline CDR1 and CDR2: SGHDN and FVKESK. This CDR3 has 18 residues. CDR3 protein: CASSQTSGGRLPYNEQFF. In nucleotides, the CDR3 is TGTGCCAGCAGCCAGACTAGCGGGGGGCGGCTCCCCTACAATGAGCAGTTCTTC.

The rearrangement joins TRBV13 to TRBJ2-4; 8 bases agree with TRBD1. Germline values: CDR1 PRHDT, CDR2 FYEKMQ (reference sequence). Trimming removed 2 bases from V and 7 bases from J; junction bases left unmatched: 1. The CDR3 has 13 residues. The CDR3 nucleotides read TGTGCCAGCAGCTTACAGGGGGCGAACATTCAGTACTTC. It translates to CASSLQGANIQYF.

Only a few counts were recorded for this clonotype. The chain combines TRBV6-2 or TRBV6-3 with TRBJ2-7; D is tentatively TRBD1 or TRBD2 (6 bases each). Per the germline V gene, CDR1 is MNHEY and CDR2 is SVGEGT. This CDR3 is built from 18 residues. Trimming took off 8 bases at V and 3 bases at J, with 29 bases between the two ends. The CDR3 sequence: CASFSGRQPRRGVYEQYV. The CDR3 DNA follows: TGTGCCAGCTTCTCGGGGCGGCAACCTCGTAGGGGGGTCTACGAGCAGTACGTC.

This clonotype has ten or more counts. This sequence joins TRBV12-3 or TRBV12-4 and TRBJ1-3; tentatively, D is TRBD1 (6 bases). V was shortened by 8 bases and J by 2 bases, with 13 bases between the two germline ends. The CDR3 totals 14 residues. CDR3 loop: CASDRRNPGNTIYF. The CDR3 DNA reads as TGTGCCAGCGACAGGAGAAACCCTGGAAACACCATATATTTT.

This clonotype was recorded a few times. The chain uses TRBV5-1 and TRBJ1-2; 10 bases are shared with TRBD1. The length of the CDR3 is 14 residues. V gave up 5 bases and J gave up 8 bases; unmatched junction bases: 9. CDR1 is SGHRS, CDR2 YFSETQ, per germline. For the CDR3, the DNA is TGCGCCAGCAGGATACGACAGGGGGCTGGAGGCTACACCTTC. Translated, it gives CASRIRQGAGGYTF.

The chain combines TRBV7-2 with TRBJ1-4, with 9 nucleotides matching TRBD1. CDR3 length: 16 amino acids. V lost 4 bases to trimming and J lost 4 bases; unmatched junction nucleotides: 7. Germline V gene lookup returns CDR1 SGHTA and CDR2 FQGNSA. The CDR3 loop is CASSSGQGPFNEKLFF. The CDR3 DNA is TGTGCCAGCAGCTCGGGACAGGGTCCTTTTAATGAAAAACTGTTTTTT.

The chain employs TRBV7-2 and TRBJ2-5; the match to TRBD1 covers 7 bases. The CDR3 totals 15 residues. The V segment lost 5 bases and the J segment 2 bases; nucleotides outside the gene matches: 8. The V gene's germline CDR1 is SGHTA and CDR2 FQGNSA. CDR3 region: CASSPRGFRQETQYF. Here the CDR3 DNA reads TGTGCCAGCAGCCCCAGGGGGTTCAGGCAAGAGACCCAGTACTTC.

The V and J genes are TRBV7-9 and TRBJ1-1; maybe TRBD1 (6 bases). Trimming took 4 bases from V and 5 from J, leaving 11 bases between them. This CDR3 has 13 residues. CDR1 is SEHNR and CDR2 is FQNEAQ in the germline V gene (reference sequence). CDR3 nucleotide sequence: TGTGCCAGCAGCTCCCCAGGGGTGACTGAAGCTTTCTTT. Amino acid sequence: CASSSPGVTEAFF.

The rearrangement uses TRBV27 and TRBJ2-5; D may match TRBD1 or TRBD2 (6 bases each). The V gene lost 2 bases and the J gene lost 5 bases, with 12 bases spanning the gap. Germline lookup yields CDR1 MNHEY and CDR2 SMNVEV (reference sequence). This CDR3 spans 14 amino acids. CDR3 residues: CASSLIGGLETQYF. DNA for the CDR3: TGTGCCAGCAGTTTAATAGGGGGGTTGGAGACCCAGTACTTC.

Points on this clonotype: Since a much larger clone is just one base distant, this may be a read error. The chain joins TRBV2 to TRBJ2-5, with a possible D match to TRBD2 (6 bases). The ends were cut back, 3 bases at V and 10 bases at J, with 15 bases in the middle. The CDR3 is made up of 13 amino acids. CDR1 is SNHLY and CDR2 is FYNNEI in the germline V gene. CDR3 nucleotide sequence: TGTGCCAGCAGTGACGGGGCGGCGGGGAACCAGTACTTC. Its protein is CASSDGAAGNQYF.

The sample holds many counts of this clonotype. The rearrangement uses TRBV10-3 and TRBJ1-1; perhaps TRBD1 as D (5 bases). Germline-derived CDR1 and CDR2 are ENHRY and SYGVKD. The length of the CDR3 is 16 residues. V was trimmed by 3 bases and J by 1 base, leaving 15 bases between them. CDR3 sequence (DNA): TGTGCCATCAGTGACGCCCTTCGGGGGAAGAACACTGAAGCTTTCTTT. This translates into CAISDALRGKNTEAFF.

The chain combines TRBV6-5 with TRBJ1-3; D uncertain. Germline CDR1 and CDR2: MNHEY and SVGAGI. V was cut by 1 base and J by 0 bases, with 10 bases left in between. The CDR3 is made up of 16 amino acids. The DNA for the CDR3 is TGTGCCAGCAGTTACTTGTCGGGGATCTCTGGAAACACCATATATTTT. This translates into CASSYLSGISGNTIYF.

The chain links TRBV12-3 or TRBV12-4 to TRBJ2-1; D remains unclear. The germline V and J ends were trimmed by 8 bases and 4 bases, with 15 bases remaining between them. The CDR3 runs 14 residues. CDR3 DNA: TGTGCCAGCGGCGGCGAGGCTGCATACAATGAGCAGTTCTTC. Protein product: CASGGEAAYNEQFF.

This clonotype has more than one count but fewer than ten. The CDR3 loop reads CASSLHQPQHF. The CDR3, as DNA: TGTGCCAGCAGCTTACATCAGCCCCAGCATTTT. This chain uses TRBV7-9 with TRBJ1-5, with unresolved D. Trimming cost V 2 bases and J 5 bases, with 1 base left between them. CDR1 and CDR2 from the germline V gene are SEHNR and FQNEAQ (reference sequence). CDR3 length: 11 residues.

This clonotype came up many times. This sequence joins TRBV11-2 and TRBJ2-1, with D perhaps TRBD2 (6 bases). V gave up 11 bases and J gave up 3 bases, with 14 bases separating them. From germline, CDR1 is SGHAT and CDR2 FQNNGV. CDR3 length: 13 residues. CDR3 coding DNA: TGTGCCTCCTACCGGGAGCTCTACAATGAGCAGTTCTTC. Amino acid sequence: CASYRELYNEQFF.

This clonotype was seen at least ten times. The V and J genes are TRBV12-3 or TRBV12-4 and TRBJ2-7, with D unclear. CDR3 length: 14 amino acids. V lost 4 bases and J 0 bases, leaving 10 bases between the germline ends. The CDR3: CASSSGRSSYEQYF. The CDR3 region has the DNA TGTGCCAGCAGTTCGGGTCGGAGCTCCTACGAGCAGTACTTC.